This T cell receptor (beta chain) was captured by sequencing in a study of metastatic and nonmetastatic thyroid tumors. Study-wide points: Reports indicated that malignant thyroid tumors showed significantly higher TCR beta diversity than benign nodules did, in blood and tumor.

In the case of this clone: Antigen specificity is unknown.

Germline-derived CDR1 and CDR2 are KGHSH and LQKENI. Trimming shortened V by 5 bases and J by 3 bases, and 11 bases separated the two germline ends. This CDR3 spans 13 amino acids. As originally analysed: For papillary thyroid cancer, a distant-metastasis classifier was constructed from CDR3 differences observed across clinicopathological groups. TCRdb re-called clones from the PCR reads using MiXCR. The V and J calls were not made by the authors but by TCRdb's processing. The sample consists of about 32,000 clones, around 25% of them appearing once. Thyroid surgery took place with no prior treatment in any patient.

Specimen: blood. This sequence was found in a female donor with papillary thyroid cancer or a benign thyroid nodule (not recorded which). Some clones in this sample may be carry-over from other donors' samples. V and J are TRBV18 and TRBJ2-7; perhaps TRBD1 as D (6 bases). CDR3 bases: TGTGCCAGCTCAGCAGGGACATTCTACGAGCAGTACTTC. Protein sequence: CASSAGTFYEQYF.